The present T cell receptor beta chain was sequenced within a study of identical twins. This clonotype appeared a few times. Via MiXCR, TCRdb re-called the 5' RACE reads, giving one row per CDR3 protein. The data hold fewer than 900,000 distinct CDR3 sequences, with 15% to 20% observed a single time. Per the germline V gene, CDR1 is SGHRS and CDR2 is YFSETQ. This CDR3 comprises 15 residues. The junction had 7 bases not matched to a gene; V was cut back by 0 bases and J by 8 bases. The same sample was also studied in work on T cells expressing NK-cell markers.

The TCR was taken from a woman aged 18-29 years in good health. This chain links TRBV5-1 with TRBJ2-7; 11 nucleotides agree with TRBD1. The sequenced material came from PBMCs. CDR3 coding DNA: TGCGCCAGCAGCTTGGCCGGGACAGGGGGTCCACAGCAGTACTTC. Translating it yields CASSLAGTGGPQQYF.